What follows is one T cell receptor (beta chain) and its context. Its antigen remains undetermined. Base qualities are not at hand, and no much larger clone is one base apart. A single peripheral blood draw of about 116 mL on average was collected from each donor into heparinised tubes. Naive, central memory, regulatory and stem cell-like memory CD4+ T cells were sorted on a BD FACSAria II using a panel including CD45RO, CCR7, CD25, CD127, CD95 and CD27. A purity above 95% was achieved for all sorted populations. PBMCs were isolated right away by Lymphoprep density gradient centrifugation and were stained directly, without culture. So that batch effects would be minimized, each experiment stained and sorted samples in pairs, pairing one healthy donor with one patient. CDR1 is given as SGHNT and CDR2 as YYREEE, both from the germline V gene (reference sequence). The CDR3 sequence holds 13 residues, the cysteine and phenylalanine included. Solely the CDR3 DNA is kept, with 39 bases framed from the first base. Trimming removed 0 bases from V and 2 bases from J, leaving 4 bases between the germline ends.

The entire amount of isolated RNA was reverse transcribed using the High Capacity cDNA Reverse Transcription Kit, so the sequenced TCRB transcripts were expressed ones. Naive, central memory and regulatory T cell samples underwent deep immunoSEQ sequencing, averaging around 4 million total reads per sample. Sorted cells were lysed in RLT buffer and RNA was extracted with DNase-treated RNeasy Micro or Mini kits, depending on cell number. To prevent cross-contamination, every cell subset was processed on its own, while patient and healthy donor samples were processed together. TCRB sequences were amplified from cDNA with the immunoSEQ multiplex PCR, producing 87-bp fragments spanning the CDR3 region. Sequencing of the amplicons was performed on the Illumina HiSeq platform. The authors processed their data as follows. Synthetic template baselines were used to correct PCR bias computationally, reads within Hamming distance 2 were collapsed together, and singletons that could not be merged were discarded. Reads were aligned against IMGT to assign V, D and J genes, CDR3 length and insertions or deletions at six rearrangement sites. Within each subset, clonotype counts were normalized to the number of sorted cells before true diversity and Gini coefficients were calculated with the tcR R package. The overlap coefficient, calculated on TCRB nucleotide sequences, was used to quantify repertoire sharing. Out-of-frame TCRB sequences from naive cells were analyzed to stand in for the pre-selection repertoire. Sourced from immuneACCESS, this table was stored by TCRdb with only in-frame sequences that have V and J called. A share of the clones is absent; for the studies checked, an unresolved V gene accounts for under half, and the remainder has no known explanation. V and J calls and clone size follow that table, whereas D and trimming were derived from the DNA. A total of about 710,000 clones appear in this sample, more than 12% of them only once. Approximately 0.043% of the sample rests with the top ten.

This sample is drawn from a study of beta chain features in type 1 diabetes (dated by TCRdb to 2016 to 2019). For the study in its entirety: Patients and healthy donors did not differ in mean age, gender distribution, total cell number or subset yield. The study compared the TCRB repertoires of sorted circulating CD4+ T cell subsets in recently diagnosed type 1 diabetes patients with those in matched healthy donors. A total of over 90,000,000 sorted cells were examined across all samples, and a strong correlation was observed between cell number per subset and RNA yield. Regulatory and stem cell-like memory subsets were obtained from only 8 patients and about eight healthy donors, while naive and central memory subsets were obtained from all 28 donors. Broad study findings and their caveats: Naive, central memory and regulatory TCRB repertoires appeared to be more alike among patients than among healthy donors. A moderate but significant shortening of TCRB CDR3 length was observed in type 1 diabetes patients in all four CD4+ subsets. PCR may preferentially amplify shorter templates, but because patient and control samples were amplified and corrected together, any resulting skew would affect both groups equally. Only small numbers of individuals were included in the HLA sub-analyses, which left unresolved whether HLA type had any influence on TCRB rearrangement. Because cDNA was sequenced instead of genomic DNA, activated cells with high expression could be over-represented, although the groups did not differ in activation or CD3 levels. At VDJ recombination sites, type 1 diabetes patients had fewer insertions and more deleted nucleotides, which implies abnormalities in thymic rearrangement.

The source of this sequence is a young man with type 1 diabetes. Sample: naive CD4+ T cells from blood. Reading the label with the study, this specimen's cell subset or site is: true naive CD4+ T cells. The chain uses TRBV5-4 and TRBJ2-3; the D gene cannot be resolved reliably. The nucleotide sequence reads TGTGCCAGCAGCTTGGTGATCACAGATACGCAGTATTTT. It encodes CASSLVITDTQYF.